This entry lists 14 T cell receptor beta chains sequenced from one sample in a study of blood T cells in healthy people across ages. It was with a sample-barcoded 5' primer and a J-beta primer mix that a second PCR of roughly 7 to 12 cycles was run. TCRdb recomputed calls from the 5' RACE reads with MiXCR, one row per CDR3 protein. The data contain 2 million or so distinct CDR3 sequences, about 49% of them singletons. Material for sequencing was blood. Receptor source: a woman aged 40 to 50 in good health.

The chain links TRBV5-1 to TRBJ1-1; 8 bases are shared with TRBD1. In germline, CDR1 is SGHRS, CDR2 YFSETQ. V was pared by 4 bases and J by 4 bases, with 6 bases of the junction left unmatched. The CDR3 is 14 amino acids. DNA for the CDR3: TGCGCCAGCAGCGAACGGACAGGGTCCACTGAAGCTTTCTTT. Translating gives CASSERTGSTEAFF.

The genes are TRBV12-3 or TRBV12-4 and TRBJ1-1, with D perhaps TRBD1 (5 bases). The length of the CDR3 is 11 residues. V was shortened by 3 bases and J by 10 bases, with 9 bases between the two germline ends. For the CDR3, the DNA is TGTGCCAGCAGTTTGGGGACTCGAGCTTTCTTT. Protein product: CASSLGTRAFF.

This clonotype occurred many times. The rearrangement uses TRBV7-3 and TRBJ2-1; 8 nucleotides match TRBD2. The trim removed 5 bases at V and 6 bases at J, leaving 3 bases unmatched. The CDR3 contains 13 residues. Looked up from germline, CDR1 is SGHTA and CDR2 is FQGTGA. Here the CDR3 DNA reads TGTGCCAGCAGCCCCGGGACTAGCAATGAGCAGTTCTTC. This encodes CASSPGTSNEQFF.

On this clonotype: At one end, the junction sequence differs from germline, possibly due to a read error. The chain is built from TRBV2 and TRBJ2-1; the D gene could be TRBD1 or TRBD2 (6 bases each). Germline V lookup: CDR1 SNHLY, CDR2 FYNNEI. The CDR3 has 15 residues. This CDR3 is CASSDPGGRYNGQFF. In nucleotides, the CDR3 is TGTGCCAGCAGTGACCCCGGGGGCCGTTACAATGGGCAGTTCTTC.

The CDR3 loop is CASTPTSGGPYNEQFF. The CDR3 DNA sequence: TGTGCCAGCACCCCGACTAGCGGGGGGCCGTACAATGAGCAGTTCTTC. This chain connects TRBV6-2 or TRBV6-3 to TRBJ2-1; 13 bases agree with TRBD2. From germline, CDR1 is MNHEY and CDR2 SVGEGT. There are 16 residues in the CDR3. The V and J ends lost 7 bases and 4 bases, in that order; junction bases with no gene match: 7.

This clonotype was seen only once. This chain links TRBV6-2 or TRBV6-3 with TRBJ2-1; tentatively, D is TRBD1 (6 bases). Between the trimmed V and J ends, which lost 6 bases and 10 bases, there was a span of 16 bases. CDR3 length equals 13 residues. CDR1 and CDR2 (germline): MNHEY, SVGEGT. CDR3 sequence reads: CASSLYRADEQFF. CDR3 DNA sequence: TGTGCCAGCAGCCTGTACAGGGCTGACGAGCAGTTCTTC.

The chain is built from TRBV6-2 or TRBV6-3 and TRBJ2-4; D is undetermined. The CDR3 spans 14 residues. Germline loops: CDR1 MNHEY, CDR2 SVGEGT. V lost 6 bases and J 0 bases, leaving 9 bases between the germline ends. CDR3 nucleotide sequence: TGTGCCAGCAGCGCCAGGATAGCCAAAAACATTCAGTACTTC. Its translation is CASSARIAKNIQYF.

This clonotype was seen a few times. The rearrangement links TRBV9 to TRBJ2-3; 7 bases are a match to TRBD1. Germline V lookup: CDR1 SGDLS, CDR2 YYNGEE. CDR3 size: 16 residues. The V gene end was trimmed by 4 bases and the J gene end by 3 bases; junction bases not matched to a gene: 11. CDR3 DNA: TGTGCCAGCAGCCAAACTACCACAGGGGAAACAGATACGCAGTATTTT. It yields the protein CASSQTTTGETDTQYF.

The chain links TRBV2 to TRBJ2-3; 8 nucleotides match TRBD2. The CDR3 is 15 residues long. Germline CDR1 is SNHLY and CDR2 is FYNNEI. Unmatched junction bases numbered 7, after V lost 5 bases and J lost 3 bases. The CDR3 region has the DNA TGTGCCAGCAGTCGAGAGCGGGGGATAACAGATACGCAGTATTTT. It translates to CASSRERGITDTQYF.

The chain uses TRBV3-1 and TRBJ2-5, with a possible D match to TRBD2 (5 bases). Germline loops: CDR1 LGHDT, CDR2 YNNKEL (reference sequence). The germline V and J ends were trimmed by 4 bases and 11 bases, with 14 bases remaining between them. CDR3 length: 12 amino acids. The CDR3 bases are TGTGCCAGCAGCCCCCGGGGTACGCCTCAGTACTTC. Protein: CASSPRGTPQYF.

The chain has TRBV6-5 and TRBJ1-2; tentatively, D is TRBD1 (5 bases). Looked up from germline, CDR1 is MNHEY and CDR2 is SVGAGI. This CDR3 comprises 15 residues. V dropped 6 bases and J dropped 6 bases, with 20 bases sitting between them. CDR3 region: CASSSPSTGGHGYTF. CDR3 sequence (DNA): TGTGCCAGCAGCTCCCCCAGTACGGGGGGACATGGCTACACCTTC.

The chain links TRBV18 to TRBJ2-3; D possibly uses TRBD1 or TRBD2 (5 bases each). Trimming stripped 0 bases from V and 0 bases from J, with 16 bases between. The length of the CDR3 is 18 residues. Germline V gives CDR1 KGHSH, CDR2 LQKENI. CDR3 sequence: CASSPPAAGTTSTDTQYF. The CDR3 DNA sequence: TGTGCCAGCTCACCACCGGCGGCAGGGACCACCAGCACAGATACGCAGTATTTT.

This sequence joins TRBV6-5 and TRBJ2-5, with 7 bases aligning to TRBD2. V was clipped by 3 bases and J by 5 bases; unmatched bases: 12. This CDR3 spans 16 amino acids. The germline CDR1 and CDR2 sequences are MNHEY and SVGAGI. The CDR3 nucleotides read TGTGCCAGCAGTTATCTAAGGGAGGGGTGGAGGGAGACCCAGTACTTC. As protein: CASSYLREGWRETQYF.

This clonotype was observed a few times. The V call is TRBV4-1, the J call TRBJ2-1; D gene ambiguous. The CDR3 consists of 13 residues. The ends were cut back, 1 base at V and 8 bases at J, with 9 bases in the middle. The germline gives CDR1 MGHRA, CDR2 YSYEKL. For the CDR3, the DNA is TGCGCCAGCAGCCAAGGGCCTGGGGATGAGCAGTTCTTC. Amino acid sequence: CASSQGPGDEQFF.